A selection of T cell receptor beta chains follows, all from one sample in a study of CD8+ T cells in alopecia areata. Measured with immunoSEQ multiplex PCR; TCRdb has only the in-frame clones, and not every one. The sample lists 98,000 or so clones; 50% to 70% were seen once. The specimen was NKG2D-low CD8+ T cells sorted from blood. Every receptor here comes from a human donor with alopecia areata. Each CDR3 is given with its conserved first and last residue. D genes are given only for firm matches. Only some rows state a clone size, as once, few, many or a class for expanded clones.

>-|-|TRBV13|TRBJ2-7
TGTGCCAGCAGCCCCAACCGTCGACACGAGCAGTACTTC
CASSPNRRHEQYF
>-|-|TRBV2|TRBJ2-3
TGTGCCAGCTTAGCGGAAGCCACAGATACGCAGTATTTT
CASLAEATDTQYF
>once|TRBD1|TRBV12-5|TRBJ2-1
TGTGCTAGTGGTTTTTTTGAGTTAGTTGGGACAGGGGACAATGAGCAGTTCTTC
CASGFFELVGTGDNEQFF
>few|-|TRBV19|TRBJ1-2
TGTGCCAGTACAATGGGAGAGCCCTTGGGCTACACCTTC
CASTMGEPLGYTF
>-|-|TRBV7-8|TRBJ2-3
TGTGCCAGCAGCTTGCCTAGCGACCACACAGATACGCAGTATTTT
CASSLPSDHTDTQYF
>-|-|TRBV30|TRBJ2-1
TGTGCCTGGAGTGGTGGGACGGTCTACAATGAGCAGTTCTTC
CAWSGGTVYNEQFF
>-|TRBD1|TRBV7-9|TRBJ2-6
TGTGCCAGCAGCTTACCGGGACAGGGGGCTCCTGGGGCCAACGTCCTGACTTTC
CASSLPGQGAPGANVLTF
>-|-|TRBV7-8|TRBJ2-1
TGTGCCAGCAGCCCCTACCCCGGGACTGGAGGTAGCAATGAGCAGTTCTTC
CASSPYPGTGGSNEQFF
>-|TRBD1|TRBV27|TRBJ2-7
TGTGCCAGCAGTCTCGGACAGGGAGGCTACGAGCAGTACTTC
CASSLGQGGYEQYF
>-|TRBD2|TRBV19|TRBJ2-7
TGTGCCAGTAGTATTTCGTCCAGCGGGGCCTCCGAGCAGTACTTC
CASSISSSGASEQYF
>-|TRBD1|TRBV7-6|TRBJ1-1
TGTGCCAGCAGGGCAGGGGGCGCCGCTGGTTTTGAAGCTTTCTTT
CASRAGGAAGFEAFF
>-|TRBD1|TRBV5-1|TRBJ2-7
TGCGCCAGCAGCTTCACAGGGGGCCTTTCCGAGCAGTACTTC
CASSFTGGLSEQYF
>-|TRBD1|TRBV6-5|TRBJ2-7
TGTGCCATCCGGGACAGATCCTACGAGCAGTACTTC
CAIRDRSYEQYF
>-|-|TRBV11-2|TRBJ2-3
TGTGCCAGCAGCTTAGTCTTGGATACGCAGTATTTT
CASSLVLDTQYF
>-|TRBD1|TRBV11-3|TRBJ2-1
TGTGCCAGCAGCTTGGGACAGGGAGGCGGAGATGAGCAGTTCTTC
CASSLGQGGGDEQFF
>-|TRBD1|TRBV28|TRBJ2-1
TGTGCCAGCAGTTTGGGACAGGGGGCCTACAATGAGCAGTTCTTC
CASSLGQGAYNEQFF